The 2 T cell receptor beta chains reported below all come from one sample, sequenced in a study of chemoradiotherapy in HPV16-positive cancers. TCRdb's table, derived via immunoSEQ multiplex PCR, lists solely in-frame clones and lacks some. The sample shows 9,000 to 15,000 clones, roughly four fifths of them seen only once. The sample was collected from a patient who underwent chemoradiotherapy. The source of these receptors is a human donor with HPV-associated anogenital cancer.

The chain combines TRBV10-3 with TRBJ2-7, with 10 bases fitting TRBD2. In germline, CDR1 is ENHRY, CDR2 SYGVKD. The trim removed 2 bases at V and 8 bases at J, leaving 6 bases unmatched. The CDR3 contains 14 residues. The CDR3 DNA reads as TGTGCCATCAGTGAGACTAGCGGGACTATAAAGCAGTACTTC. Protein product: CAISETSGTIKQYF.

The J gene is TRBJ1-4, the V gene TRBV28; 7 bases fit TRBD1. Germline V gene data show CDR1 as MDHEN and CDR2 as SYDVKM. The CDR3 is made up of 15 amino acids. Losses at the gene ends were 5 bases for V and 0 bases for J; bases not matched to a gene: 3. This chain's CDR3 is CASSRQGATNEKLFF. The CDR3 coding sequence is TGTGCCAGCAGTAGACAGGGAGCAACTAATGAAAAACTGTTTTTT.